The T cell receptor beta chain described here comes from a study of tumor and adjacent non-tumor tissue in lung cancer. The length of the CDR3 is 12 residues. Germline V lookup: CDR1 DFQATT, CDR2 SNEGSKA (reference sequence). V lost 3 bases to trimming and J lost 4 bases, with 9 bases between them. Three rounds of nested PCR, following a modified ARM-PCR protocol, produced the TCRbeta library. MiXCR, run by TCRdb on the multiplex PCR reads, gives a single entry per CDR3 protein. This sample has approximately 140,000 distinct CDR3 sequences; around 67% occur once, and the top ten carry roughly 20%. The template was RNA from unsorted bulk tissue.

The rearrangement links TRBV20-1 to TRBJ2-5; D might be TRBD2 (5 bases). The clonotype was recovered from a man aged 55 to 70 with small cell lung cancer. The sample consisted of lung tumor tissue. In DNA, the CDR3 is TGCAGTGCTAGTCAACTAGTAGAGACCCAGTACTTC. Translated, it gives CSASQLVETQYF.